This T cell receptor (beta chain) appears in the sequencing data of a study of neurological immune-mediated disorders. Study-level points and caveats: Whereas HTLV-1-associated myelopathy showed the most TCR clonal expansion, multiple sclerosis showed the least, with levels below those of healthy controls. None of the CDR3 amino acid sequences of expanded clones were shared across subjects, and this suggested private repertoires in all groups.

The CDR3 extends over 11 amino acids. The ends were cut back, 9 bases at V and 4 bases at J, with 9 bases in the middle. CDR1 and CDR2 (germline): SGHTA, FQGNSA. From the 5' RACE reads, TCRdb called clonotypes with MiXCR, one entry per CDR3 protein. The sample consists of 55,000 to 70,000 distinct CDR3 sequences, 2.5% to 3.5% of them appearing once. With respect to this clonotype: The antigen remains undetermined.

The V call is TRBV7-2, the J call TRBJ1-2; D not certain. Sample: PBMCs. This TCR was sampled from a woman aged 50 to 65 with multiple sclerosis. The CDR3 reads CARVGPYGYTF. The CDR3 DNA reads as TGTGCCAGGGTGGGTCCCTATGGCTACACCTTC.